This is a list of T cell receptor beta chains from one sample in a study of cytomegalovirus exposure and HLA in healthy donors. This table comes from immunoSEQ multiplex PCR, and its TCRdb copy is limited to in-frame clones, with some not included. This sample yields some 270,000 clones, of which around 90% are seen a single time; about 1.8% belongs to the top ten. Material: PBMCs. All receptors come from a girl under 10 years old in good health and CMV-seronegative. Both conserved end residues are part of each CDR3. Fields, in order: clone size, D gene, J gene, CDR3 length, V gene, CDR3 protein, CDR3 DNA. D genes are given only for firm matches. Expanded clones get a size class; other rows say once, few or many, or leave the size out.

.	TRBD1	TRBJ2-3	17	TRBV18	CASSRYGTGGLTDTQYF	TGTGCCAGCTCACGTTACGGGACAGGGGGTCTCACAGATACGCAGTATTTT
.	TRBD2	TRBJ2-3	16	TRBV5-5	CASSLGLAGGTDTQYF	TGTGCCAGCAGCTTGGGACTAGCGGGGGGGACGGATACGCAGTATTTT
.	.	TRBJ1-1	15	TRBV5-6	CASSPTAAGDTEAFF	TGTGCCAGCAGCCCCACCGCGGCAGGGGACACTGAAGCTTTCTTT
.	TRBD2	TRBJ2-7	15	TRBV7-2	CASSLGASGSYEQYF	TGTGCCAGCAGCTTAGGGGCTAGCGGGAGTTACGAGCAGTACTTC
.	TRBD1	TRBJ2-3	15	TRBV15	CATSREQGAGDTQYF	TGTGCCACCAGCAGAGAACAGGGGGCTGGGGATACGCAGTATTTT
once	.	TRBJ2-1	15	TRBV7-3	CASSSGLAPYNEQFF	TGTGCCAGCAGTTCAGGGTTGGCCCCCTACAATGAGCAGTTCTTC
.	.	TRBJ2-6	17	TRBV6-4	CASRTGFSLSGANVLTF	TGTGCCAGCAGAACAGGGTTTTCTCTCTCTGGGGCCAACGTCCTGACTTTC
.	.	TRBJ1-1	14	TRBV6-1	CASRREGWDTEAFF	TGTGCCAGCAGGAGGGAAGGATGGGACACTGAAGCTTTCTTT
.	TRBD1	TRBJ2-6	17	TRBV15	CATSRGTGESGANVLTF	TGTGCCACCAGCAGAGGGACAGGGGAATCTGGGGCCAACGTCCTGACTTTC
.	TRBD2	TRBJ2-1	16	TRBV4-1	CASSHPGLAGDGEQFF	TGCGCCAGCAGCCACCCGGGACTAGCGGGAGACGGTGAGCAGTTCTTC
.	TRBD1	TRBJ2-6	17	TRBV7-9	CASSSTGGAFGANVLTF	TGTGCCAGCAGCTCGACAGGGGGCGCGTTTGGGGCCAACGTCCTGACTTTC